One sample yielded the 16 T cell receptor beta chains listed below, sequenced in a study of OX40 agonist ivuxolimab in advanced cancers. The repertoire was sequenced with immunoSEQ multiplex PCR; TCRdb's copy has only in-frame clones and lacks some. The data hold approximately 74,000 clones, with around 85% observed a single time. The starting material was CD4+ or CD8+ T cells sorted from blood, obtained in a trial of the OX40 agonist ivuxolimab. These receptors were obtained from an adult with an advanced solid tumor such as melanoma, head and neck, liver or kidney cancer.

The chain links TRBV5-1 to TRBJ2-1; 11 bases map to TRBD2. The length of the CDR3 is 15 residues. V lost 4 bases to trimming and J lost 3 bases; unmatched junction nucleotides: 3. Germline V gene sequence: CDR1 SGHRS, CDR2 YFSETQ. The CDR3 DNA sequence: TGCGCCAGCAGCATCGGGACTAGCGGCTACAATGAGCAGTTCTTC. It yields the protein CASSIGTSGYNEQFF. Combining the CDR3 with reference TRBV5-1 and TRBJ2-1 gives the whole variable domain KAGVTQTPRYLIKTRGQQVTLSCSPISGHRSVSWYQQTPGQGLQFLFEYFSETQRNKGNFPGRFSGRQFSNSRSEMNVSTLELGDSALYLCASSIGTSGYNEQFFGPGTRLTVL.

The V gene is TRBV5-1, the J gene TRBJ2-1, with 14 nucleotides matching TRBD2. The CDR3 sequence is 14 residues long. Losses at the gene ends were 6 bases for V and 8 bases for J; bases not matched to a gene: 4. Germline V lookup: CDR1 SGHRS, CDR2 YFSETQ. CDR3 nucleotide sequence: TGCGCCAGCAACAGACTAGCGGGAGGGCATGAGCAGTTCTTC. It encodes CASNRLAGGHEQFF.

The V call is TRBV19, the J call TRBJ1-2; D may be TRBD1 (5 bases). V was pared by 4 bases and J by 4 bases, with 16 bases between. CDR1 and CDR2 (germline): LNHDA, SQIVND (reference sequence). The CDR3 runs 15 residues. For the CDR3, the DNA is TGTGCCAGTAGTAGAAGCACCGGGACGCTCTATGGCTACACCTTC. This translates into CASSRSTGTLYGYTF.

The rearrangement links TRBV15 to TRBJ1-6; 8 positions agree with TRBD1. V gave up 6 bases and J gave up 6 bases; unmatched junction bases: 10. CDR1 and CDR2 (germline): LNHNV, YYDKDF (reference sequence). CDR3 size: 16 residues. This CDR3 reads CATRGAVDRANSPLHF. CDR3 DNA sequence: TGTGCCACCAGAGGAGCGGTGGACAGGGCTAATTCACCCCTCCACTTT.

The chain has TRBV6-1 and TRBJ2-5; D ambiguous. The V gene lost 3 bases and the J gene lost 5 bases, with 7 bases spanning the gap. CDR1 is MNHNS and CDR2 is SASEGT in the germline V gene. CDR3 length equals 12 residues. DNA for the CDR3: TGTGCCAGCAGTGAGCGATTCGAGACCCAGTACTTC. Protein sequence: CASSERFETQYF.

In nucleotides, the CDR3 is TGTGCCAGCAGGACAACCTCCCGGGGGCCTGGTGAAAAACTGTTTTTT. Translated, it gives CASRTTSRGPGEKLFF. This rearrangement joins TRBV28 to TRBJ1-4; D might be TRBD1 (6 bases). The germline gives CDR1 MDHEN, CDR2 SYDVKM. V was cut by 6 bases and J by 7 bases, with 21 bases left in between. CDR3 length equals 16 residues.

This rearrangement joins TRBV7-8 to TRBJ1-1; D uncertain. Trimming removed 6 bases from V and 3 bases from J, with 20 bases in between. Germline CDR1 reads SGHVS; CDR2 reads FQNEAQ. The length of the CDR3 is 16 residues. This CDR3 is CASSSPGRLPHTEAFF. CDR3 bases: TGTGCCAGCAGTTCCCCAGGACGACTCCCCCACACTGAAGCTTTCTTT.

The chain combines TRBV5-4 with TRBJ2-3; D uncertain. The V gene lost 0 bases and the J gene lost 2 bases, with 7 bases spanning the gap. CDR1 and CDR2 (germline): SGHNT, YYREEE (reference sequence). The CDR3 runs to 14 residues. The CDR3 spells CASSLGSFTDTQYF. The CDR3 coding sequence is TGTGCCAGCAGCTTGGGAAGTTTCACAGATACGCAGTATTTT.

This chain links TRBV14 with TRBJ2-1; 7 nucleotides line up with TRBD2. Germline V lookup: CDR1 SGHDN, CDR2 FVKESK. This CDR3 is 13 amino acids long. J lost 4 bases, V lost 6 bases, and 3 bases had no gene match. CDR3: CASRGGLYNEQFF. The CDR3 DNA sequence: TGTGCCAGCAGGGGAGGGCTTTACAATGAGCAGTTCTTC.

This chain uses TRBV28 with TRBJ1-5; no firm D call. Trimming shortened V by 6 bases and J by 4 bases, and 7 bases separated the two germline ends. The germline V gene encodes CDR1 MDHEN and CDR2 SYDVKM. The CDR3 extends over 12 amino acids. CDR3 region: CASRERNQPQHF. CDR3 DNA: TGTGCCAGCAGGGAACGTAATCAGCCCCAGCATTTT.

V usage is TRBV5-1 and J usage is TRBJ1-5; 8 bases align to TRBD1. This CDR3 contains 14 residues. The germline V gene encodes CDR1 SGHRS and CDR2 YFSETQ. Trimming cost V 4 bases and J 4 bases; bases outside gene matches: 4. CDR3 nucleotides: TGCGCCAGCAGCCCAGGACAGGGAAATCAGCCCCAGCATTTT. Translation gives CASSPGQGNQPQHF.

The gene calls are TRBV5-8 and TRBJ2-1; tentatively, D is TRBD1 (6 bases). The ends were cut back, 0 bases at V and 6 bases at J, with 13 bases in the middle. Germline CDR1 and CDR2: SGHTS and YDEGEE. The CDR3 is made up of 15 amino acids. CDR3 region: CASSLGQGILNEQFF. The CDR3 DNA sequence: TGTGCCAGCAGCTTGGGGCAGGGGATCCTCAATGAGCAGTTCTTC.

The chain combines TRBV5-6 with TRBJ2-5, with 7 bases aligning to TRBD1. CDR3 length: 14 amino acids. Germline lookup yields CDR1 SGHDT and CDR2 YYEEEE. V shed 5 bases, J shed 5 bases, and the junction held 9 bases outside the gene matches. The CDR3 DNA sequence: TGTGCCAGCAGGAAACCGGGACAGCTGGAGACCCAGTACTTC. This translates into CASRKPGQLETQYF.

The chain recombines TRBV28 with TRBJ1-5; D gene uncertain. This CDR3 contains 13 residues. V lost 3 bases and J lost 9, with 12 bases in between. Germline lookup yields CDR1 MDHEN and CDR2 SYDVKM. Written as DNA, the CDR3 is TGTGCCAGCAGTTTGAAGTGGGGAGGGCCCCAGCATTTT. Its translation is CASSLKWGGPQHF.

The rearrangement uses TRBV2 and TRBJ2-5, with no clear D. The CDR3 is 12 amino acids. V dropped 7 bases and J dropped 2 bases, with 8 bases sitting between them. Germline V lookup: CDR1 SNHLY, CDR2 FYNNEI. In DNA, the CDR3 is TGTGCCAGCACGTACATACAAGAGACCCAGTACTTC. Encoded protein: CASTYIQETQYF.

The chain has TRBV4-1 and TRBJ1-4, with TRBD1 as a possible D gene (6 bases). Germline V gene sequence: CDR1 MGHRA, CDR2 YSYEKL. Trimming left V 3 bases short and J 4 bases short, with 15 bases between. The CDR3 sequence is 16 residues long. The CDR3 region is CASSQAPEGGNEKLFF. DNA for the CDR3: TGCGCCAGCAGCCAGGCCCCCGAGGGGGGTAATGAAAAACTGTTTTTT.